This entry lists 23 T cell receptor beta chains sequenced from one sample in a study of OX40 agonist ivuxolimab in advanced cancers. Using immunoSEQ multiplex PCR, the repertoire was profiled, and TCRdb retains in-frame clones only, with some absent. The data contain tens of thousands of clones, around 92% of them seen just once; the ten biggest clones take up over 8%. Sequencing was performed on CD4+ or CD8+ T cells sorted from blood, taken in a trial of the OX40 agonist ivuxolimab. These receptors all come from an adult with an advanced solid tumor such as melanoma, head and neck, liver or kidney cancer.

The chain combines TRBV11-2 with TRBJ2-1, with D perhaps TRBD2 (5 bases). V was pared by 3 bases and J by 4 bases, with 10 bases between. CDR1 and CDR2 from the germline V gene are SGHAT and FQNNGV. This CDR3 region has 14 residues. This CDR3 reads CASSFEGNYNEQFF. CDR3 DNA sequence: TGTGCCAGCAGCTTTGAGGGTAATTACAATGAGCAGTTCTTC.

DNA for the CDR3: TGTGCCAGCAGCCGAGGACGGCATCGCTTCACAGATACGCAGTATTTT. This gives the protein CASSRGRHRFTDTQYF. This chain joins TRBV5-6 and TRBJ2-3; D gene ambiguous. Germline CDR1 and CDR2: SGHDT and YYEEEE. The CDR3 loop spans 16 amino acids. Trimming took off 4 bases at V and 2 bases at J, with 17 bases between the two ends.

The chain combines TRBV10-2 with TRBJ2-2, with 10 nucleotides matching TRBD2. This CDR3 spans 15 amino acids. CDR1 is WSHSY, CDR2 SAAADI, per germline. J lost 5 bases, V lost 4 bases, and 4 bases had no gene match. CDR3 bases: TGCGCCAGCAGTGGTCTAGCGGGAGCTACCGGGGAGCTGTTTTTT. Protein sequence: CASSGLAGATGELFF.

This chain links TRBV9 with TRBJ2-2; D is perhaps TRBD2 (7 bases). The CDR3 loop spans 18 amino acids. Germline V gene sequence: CDR1 SGDLS, CDR2 YYNGEE. V was cut by 0 bases and J by 5 bases, with 20 bases left in between. The CDR3: CASSVVGLRGARTGELFF. As DNA, the CDR3 is TGTGCCAGCAGCGTAGTAGGCTTACGGGGGGCGCGAACCGGGGAGCTGTTTTTT.

The chain carries TRBV5-1 and TRBJ1-2; 8 positions agree with TRBD1. After removal of 2 bases from V and 2 bases from J, the junction contained 8 bases not matched to a gene. Germline assignment: CDR1 SGHRS and CDR2 YFSETQ. The CDR3 extends over 16 amino acids. In nucleotides, the CDR3 is TGCGCCAGCAGCTTCATGACAGGGGCATCGAACTATGGCTACACCTTC. Its translation: CASSFMTGASNYGYTF.

The chain links TRBV6-1 to TRBJ2-2; D is perhaps TRBD1 (5 bases). The CDR3 extends over 15 amino acids. V dropped 7 bases and J dropped 2 bases, with 14 bases sitting between them. Germline CDR1 reads MNHNS; CDR2 reads SASEGT. The CDR3, as DNA: TGTGCCAGCACCGCTCGGACACCTAACACCGGGGAGCTGTTTTTT. Translating gives CASTARTPNTGELFF.

The gene calls are TRBV9 and TRBJ2-3; 10 bases match TRBD2. The V gene's germline CDR1 is SGDLS and CDR2 YYNGEE. The CDR3 has 17 residues. The ends lost 0 bases at V and 6 bases at J; junction bases unmatched: 10. The CDR3 region has the DNA TGTGCCAGCAGCGTAGGGGCTAGCGGGGGTCAAGGGGATACGCAGTATTTT. Protein product: CASSVGASGGQGDTQYF.

V is TRBV15 and J is TRBJ1-1; the D is unclear. This CDR3 spans 14 amino acids. Germline CDR1 LNHNV, CDR2 YYDKDF (reference sequence). The V end was cut by 7 bases, the J end by 0 bases, with 12 bases between. This CDR3 reads CATTEGILNTEAFF. The CDR3 DNA sequence: TGTGCCACCACGGAAGGGATTTTGAACACTGAAGCTTTCTTT.

This clone was counted a few times. The chain recombines TRBV2 with TRBJ1-2, with D tentatively TRBD1 (5 bases). The CDR3 runs 12 residues. Trimming cost V 6 bases and J 4 bases, with 9 bases left between them. CDR1 is SNHLY, CDR2 FYNNEI, per germline. CDR3: CASRAGSYGYTF. In DNA form, the CDR3 reads TGTGCCAGCAGGGCAGGGTCCTATGGCTACACCTTC.

The genes are TRBV28 and TRBJ2-7; the match to TRBD1 covers 9 bases. V trimming: 2 bases; J trimming: 2 bases; junction bases outside the gene matches: 4. The CDR3 consists of 15 residues. The germline V gene has CDR1 MDHEN and CDR2 SYDVKM. The CDR3 DNA reads TGTGCCAGCAGTTTACCCGGGACAGGGACCTACGAGCAGTACTTC. Translation gives CASSLPGTGTYEQYF.

The V gene is TRBV7-6, the J gene TRBJ2-1; 7 nucleotides agree with TRBD1. Germline V gene lookup returns CDR1 SGHVS and CDR2 FNYEAQ. V shed 5 bases and J 0 bases; nucleotides not matched to a gene: 7. The CDR3 length is 16 residues. Here the CDR3 reads CASSPNYRGSYNEQFF. CDR3 nucleotide sequence: TGTGCCAGCAGCCCTAACTACAGGGGCTCCTACAATGAGCAGTTCTTC.

The chain combines TRBV6-1 with TRBJ2-7; D unclear. V was shortened by 5 bases and J by 1 base, with 12 bases between the two germline ends. The germline CDR1 and CDR2 sequences are MNHNS and SASEGT. The CDR3 is 14 residues long. The CDR3 coding sequence is TGTGCCAGCAGTATCCGGGCCCTATCCTACGAGCAGTACTTC. It codes for CASSIRALSYEQYF.

Comment on this clone: It may be a read error: a sequence one base away is much more abundant. V gene TRBV18 combines with J gene TRBJ2-2; tentative D call: TRBD1 (5 bases). The V and J ends lost 1 base and 5 bases respectively, with 5 bases between them. Germline CDR1 and CDR2: KGHSH and LQKENI. The CDR3 is made up of 13 amino acids. DNA for the CDR3: TGTGCCAGCTCACCACAGGGGACCGGGGAGCTGTTTTTT. This gives the protein CASSPQGTGELFF.

The rearrangement joins TRBV27 to TRBJ2-5, with D perhaps matching TRBD1 (6 bases). The germline V gene encodes CDR1 MNHEY and CDR2 SMNVEV (reference sequence). The CDR3 length is 16 residues. The V gene lost 8 bases and the J gene lost 2 bases, with 21 bases spanning the gap. The CDR3 nucleotides are TGTGCCAGCCTCCCGGGGCCAGGGGTTCCTCAAGAGACCCAGTACTTC. Its translation: CASLPGPGVPQETQYF.

The J gene is TRBJ1-6, the V gene TRBV6-4, with D unresolved. V lost 6 bases and J lost 0, with 3 bases in between. Germline V gene lookup returns CDR1 MRHNA and CDR2 SNTAGT. This CDR3 comprises 13 residues. As DNA, the CDR3 is TGTGCCAGCAGACCCTCCTATAATTCACCCCTCCACTTT. Its translation: CASRPSYNSPLHF.

This clone was observed once. The CDR3 sequence is CASSLTGTGADTQYF. CDR3 nucleotides: TGTGCCAGCAGCCTCACCGGGACAGGGGCAGATACGCAGTATTTT. The gene calls are TRBV4-2 and TRBJ2-3; TRBD1 agrees at 10 bases. Looked up from germline, CDR1 is LGHNA and CDR2 is YNFKEQ. CDR3 size: 15 residues. The V segment lost 4 bases and the J segment 4 bases; nucleotides outside the gene matches: 5.

The chain combines TRBV7-9 with TRBJ1-5; D call uncertain. Germline assignment: CDR1 SEHNR and CDR2 FQNEAQ (reference sequence). The CDR3 sequence is 12 residues long. V was cut by 4 bases and J by 4 bases, with 5 bases left in between. CDR3 in amino acids: CASSSPNQPQHF. The CDR3 DNA reads as TGTGCCAGCAGCTCCCCTAATCAGCCCCAGCATTTT.

The chain links TRBV2 to TRBJ1-1; 7 bases line up with TRBD1. The CDR3 runs 14 residues. Germline trimming cut 5 bases from V and 6 bases from J; bases unmatched to any gene: 9. Germline V gene data show CDR1 as SNHLY and CDR2 as FYNNEI. The CDR3, as DNA: TGTGCCAGCAGTTCCGACAGGGAGTCCCCTGAAGCTTTCTTT. Amino acids: CASSSDRESPEAFF.

This chain links TRBV7-9 with TRBJ1-2, with D possibly TRBD1 on 5 matching bases. The ends were cut back, 2 bases at V and 8 bases at J, with 18 bases in the middle. Germline lookup yields CDR1 SEHNR and CDR2 FQNEAQ (reference sequence). The CDR3 extends over 15 amino acids. Here the CDR3 DNA reads TGTGCCAGCAGCTTATTAACCAGCCGGGACGGAGGCTACACCTTC. Protein sequence: CASSLLTSRDGGYTF. Looking up the rest from reference TRBV7-9 and TRBJ1-2 gives the full variable domain: DTGVSQNPRHKITKRGQNVTFRCDPISEHNRLYWYRQTLGQGPEFLTYFQNEAQLEKSRLLSDRFSAERPKGSFSTLEIQRTEQGDSAMYLCASSLLTSRDGGYTFGSGTRLTVV.

The chain is built from TRBV28 and TRBJ2-2, with 11 bases aligning to TRBD2. J gave up 0 bases and V 4 bases, and 7 bases lay outside the gene matches. CDR1 and CDR2 (germline): MDHEN, SYDVKM. The CDR3 totals 18 residues. This CDR3 is CASSSPGTSGSNTGELFF. The DNA of the CDR3 is TGTGCCAGCAGTTCCCCCGGGACTAGCGGCTCGAACACCGGGGAGCTGTTTTTT.

The rearrangement joins TRBV2 to TRBJ2-1; 7 bases map to TRBD1. The germline V gene has CDR1 SNHLY and CDR2 FYNNEI. The junction had 8 bases not matched to a gene; V was cut back by 4 bases and J by 5 bases. The CDR3 contains 15 residues. The CDR3 here is CASSGDRKKDNEQFF. CDR3 in DNA: TGTGCCAGCAGTGGGGACAGAAAAAAGGACAATGAGCAGTTCTTC.

V and J are TRBV7-2 and TRBJ2-5; D not certain. Germline CDR1 SGHTA, CDR2 FQGNSA. This CDR3 has 12 residues. V was pared by 3 bases and J by 5 bases, with 7 bases between. The CDR3 spells CASSFRGETQYF. CDR3 in DNA: TGTGCCAGCAGCTTCCGAGGCGAGACCCAGTACTTC.

This chain connects TRBV9 to TRBJ2-3, with 9 bases that match TRBD1. The CDR3 length is 15 residues. The V and J ends lost 3 bases and 0 bases, in that order; junction bases with no gene match: 2. CDR1 is SGDLS, CDR2 YYNGEE, per germline. The CDR3 loop reads CASSAGTGSTDTQYF. For the CDR3, the DNA is TGTGCCAGCAGCGCCGGGACAGGGAGCACAGATACGCAGTATTTT.